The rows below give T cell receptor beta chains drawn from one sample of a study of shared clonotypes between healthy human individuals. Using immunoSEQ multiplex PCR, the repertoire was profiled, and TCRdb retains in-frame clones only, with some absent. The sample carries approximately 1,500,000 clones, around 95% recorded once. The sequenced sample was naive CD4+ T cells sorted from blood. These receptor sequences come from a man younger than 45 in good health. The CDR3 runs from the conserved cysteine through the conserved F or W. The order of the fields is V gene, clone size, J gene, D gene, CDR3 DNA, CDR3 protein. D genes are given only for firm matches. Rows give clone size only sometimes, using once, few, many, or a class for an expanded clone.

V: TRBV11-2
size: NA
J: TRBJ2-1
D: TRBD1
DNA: TGTGCCAGCAGCTTCGGGACAGAGTTTTCCACAAATGAGCAGTTCTTC
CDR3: CASSFGTEFSTNEQFF

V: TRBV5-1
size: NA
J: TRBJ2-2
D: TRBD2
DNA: TGCGCCAGCACTGGACTAGCGGGGAAAACAGGGGAGCTGTTTTTT
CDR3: CASTGLAGKTGELFF

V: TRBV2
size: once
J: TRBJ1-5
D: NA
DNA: TGTGCCAGCAGTGAAGGTCACAGAACTTGGGACAATCAGCCCCAGCATTTT
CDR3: CASSEGHRTWDNQPQHF

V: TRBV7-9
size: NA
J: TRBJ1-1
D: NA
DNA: TGTGCCAGCAGCTCCCACCTAGACAGATTGAACACTGAAGCTTTCTTT
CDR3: CASSSHLDRLNTEAFF

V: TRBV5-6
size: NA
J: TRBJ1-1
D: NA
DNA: TGTGCCAGCAGCTTGGAACGGGTCAGTACTGAAGCTTTCTTT
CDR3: CASSLERVSTEAFF

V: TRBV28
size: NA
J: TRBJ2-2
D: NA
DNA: TGTGCCAGCAGTCCTCATAAGGGGCAGCGGAGGGGAAACACCGGGGAGCTGTTTTTT
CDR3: CASSPHKGQRRGNTGELFF

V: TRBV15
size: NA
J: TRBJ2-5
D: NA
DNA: TGTGCCACCAGCAGAGATCGGGGTGGAGAGACCCAGTACTTC
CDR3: CATSRDRGGETQYF

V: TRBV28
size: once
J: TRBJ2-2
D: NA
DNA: TGTGCCAGCATTGGCGGGACATCAGGCGCCGGGGAGCTGTTTTTT
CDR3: CASIGGTSGAGELFF

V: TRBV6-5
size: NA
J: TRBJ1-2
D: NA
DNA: TGTGCCAGCAGTACTGGGGGTTTCACCTATGGCTACACCTTC
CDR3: CASSTGGFTYGYTF

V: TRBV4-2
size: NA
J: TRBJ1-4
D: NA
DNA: TGTGCCAGCAGCCAGGCCCGGGCCGGGGGTGAAAAACTGTTTTTT
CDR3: CASSQARAGGEKLFF

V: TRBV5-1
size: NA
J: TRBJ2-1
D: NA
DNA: TGCGCCAGCACCCTTTCCTTCTGGGGGGGCTCGTACAATGAGCAGTTCTTC
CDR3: CASTLSFWGGSYNEQFF

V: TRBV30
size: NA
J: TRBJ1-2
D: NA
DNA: TGTGCCTGGAGTGTACAGGGCTACCCTCCGGGCTATGGCTACACCTTC
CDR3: CAWSVQGYPPGYGYTF

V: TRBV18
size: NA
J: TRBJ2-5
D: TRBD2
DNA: TGTGCCAGCTCACAGGGACTAGCGGGTGAGACCCAGTACTTC
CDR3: CASSQGLAGETQYF

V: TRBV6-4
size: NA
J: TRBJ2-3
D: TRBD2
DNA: TGTGCCAGCAGTGAGTCTAGCGGGAGTAACGCAGATACGCAGTATTTT
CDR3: CASSESSGSNADTQYF

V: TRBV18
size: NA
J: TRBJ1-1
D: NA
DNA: TGTGCCAGCTCACCACAGGGCTTGAGCACTGAAGCTTTCTTT
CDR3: CASSPQGLSTEAFF

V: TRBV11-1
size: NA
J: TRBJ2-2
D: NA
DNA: TGTGCCAGCAGCCCGATGAATCGGAACACCGGGGAGCTGTTTTTT
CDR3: CASSPMNRNTGELFF

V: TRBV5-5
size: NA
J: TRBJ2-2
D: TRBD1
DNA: TGTGCCAGCAGCCCCCGGGACAGGGGTACCGGGGAGCTGTTTTTT
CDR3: CASSPRDRGTGELFF

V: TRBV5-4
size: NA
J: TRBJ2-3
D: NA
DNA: TGTGCCAGCTCGGAGGGAGAGCGCACAGATACGCAGTATTTT
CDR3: CASSEGERTDTQYF

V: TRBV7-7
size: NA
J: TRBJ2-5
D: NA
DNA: TGTGCCAGCAGAAAAACGGGGGGCAGGGGGGCTTCCCAAGAGACCCAGTACTTC
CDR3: CASRKTGGRGASQETQYF

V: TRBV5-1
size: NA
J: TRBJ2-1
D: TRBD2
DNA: TGCGCCAGCAGCTCGCTCGGACTAGCGGGAGCGGATGAGCAGTTCTTC
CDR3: CASSSLGLAGADEQFF

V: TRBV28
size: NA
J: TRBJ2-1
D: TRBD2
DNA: TGTGCCAGTCAGGGAGGGTCCGGTGAGCAGTTCTTC
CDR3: CASQGGSGEQFF

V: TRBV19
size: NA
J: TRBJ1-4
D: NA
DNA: TGTGCCAGGCGTCCCTCGGCTAATGAAAAACTGTTTTTT
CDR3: CARRPSANEKLFF

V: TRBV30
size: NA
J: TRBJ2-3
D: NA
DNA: TGTGCCTGGAATTCCGACAGGACAGATACGCAGTATTTT
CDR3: CAWNSDRTDTQYF

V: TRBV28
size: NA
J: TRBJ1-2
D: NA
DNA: TGTGCCAGCAGTTTTGACACAGCTAACTATGGCTACACCTTC
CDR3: CASSFDTANYGYTF

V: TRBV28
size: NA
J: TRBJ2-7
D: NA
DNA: TGTGCCAGCAGTCTGATTGGGATTTCCTACGAGCAGTACTTC
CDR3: CASSLIGISYEQYF

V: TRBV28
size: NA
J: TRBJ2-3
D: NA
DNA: TGTGCCAGCAGTTTATACGGGGCCCCCACGCAGTATTTT
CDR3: CASSLYGAPTQYF

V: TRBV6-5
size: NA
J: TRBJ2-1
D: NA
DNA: TGTGCCAGCAGCCCCGGACTGTGGACCTACAATGAGCAGTTCTTC
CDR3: CASSPGLWTYNEQFF

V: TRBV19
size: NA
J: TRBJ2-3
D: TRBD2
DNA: TGTGCCAGTAGTAAAACTAGCGGCTTAGACACAGATACGCAGTATTTT
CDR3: CASSKTSGLDTDTQYF

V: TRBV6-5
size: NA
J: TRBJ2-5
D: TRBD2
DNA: TGTGCCAGCAGTTCCCAGCGGGATCCAGAGACCCAGTACTTC
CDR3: CASSSQRDPETQYF

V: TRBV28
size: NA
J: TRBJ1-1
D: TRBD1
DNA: TGTGCCAGCAGTTCACAGGGGACTGAAGCTTTCTTT
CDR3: CASSSQGTEAFF

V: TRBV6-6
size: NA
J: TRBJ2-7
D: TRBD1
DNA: TGTGCCAGCAGTTACAGACGGGACAGGGGGTCGGGAGAGCAGTACTTC
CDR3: CASSYRRDRGSGEQYF

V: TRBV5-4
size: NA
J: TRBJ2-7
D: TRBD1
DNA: TGTGCCAGCAGCCCAGGGGGCTGGGGCAGGGACTACGAGCAGTACTTC
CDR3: CASSPGGWGRDYEQYF

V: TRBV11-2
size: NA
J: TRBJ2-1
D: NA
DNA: TGTGCCAGCAGCTTAGCAGGAGCGGATGAGCAGTTCTTC
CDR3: CASSLAGADEQFF

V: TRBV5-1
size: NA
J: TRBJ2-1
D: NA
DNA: TGCGCCAGCAGCAGTACGGGGCCAGGGCACAATGAGCAGTTCTTC
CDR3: CASSSTGPGHNEQFF

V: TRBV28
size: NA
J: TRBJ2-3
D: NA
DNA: TGTGCCAGCAGTCCCCCGAGTTCCCATACGCAGTATTTT
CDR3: CASSPPSSHTQYF